The 27 T cell receptor beta chains below all came from one sample that was sequenced in a study of CD8 T cells in ankylosing spondylitis. Using its own MiXCR run on the 5' RACE reads, TCRdb lists one record per CDR3 protein. The sample shows 650,000 to 800,000 distinct CDR3 sequences, under 20% of them seen only once. Study-wide points: There was a TCR beta motif, made of fewer than 10 highly homologous variants, that appeared characteristic of ankylosing spondylitis blood.

Antigens for these TCRs are unknown. The sample comprised blood, either unsorted or a sorted T cell fraction (not recorded which). Source of these receptors: a male donor with ankylosing spondylitis.

This clonotype was detected only a few times. The rearrangement uses TRBV15 and TRBJ2-3; D is undetermined. The V and J ends lost 0 bases and 3 bases respectively, with 16 bases between them. In germline, CDR1 is LNHNV, CDR2 YYDKDF (reference sequence). The CDR3 has 17 amino acids. CDR3 nucleotides: TGTGCCACCAGCAGAGATCTATGGTGGTGGGTGACAGATACGCAGTATTTT. This translates into CATSRDLWWWVTDTQYF.

A remark on this clonotype: The junction differs from germline at one of its ends, possibly a read error. The V call is TRBV12-3 or TRBV12-4, the J call TRBJ1-3, with D perhaps TRBD1 (6 bases). There are 18 residues in the CDR3. The CDR3 coding sequence is TGTGCCAGCAGCCCTATGCCCCCGGGGGGGGCTGGTGGAAACACCACATATTTT. Amino acid sequence: CASSPMPPGGAGGNTTYF.

The genes are TRBV27 and TRBJ1-6; D is undetermined. This CDR3 is built from 16 residues. The V end lost 6 bases, the J end lost 7 bases, and 19 bases lay between the germline ends. CDR1 and CDR2 (germline): MNHEY, SMNVEV (reference sequence). Written as DNA, the CDR3 is TGTGCCAGCAGCTCCTCCCCGCGCGGAGGGAATTCACCCCTCCACTTT. It codes for CASSSSPRGGNSPLHF.

The rearrangement joins TRBV12-3 or TRBV12-4 to TRBJ1-5; D is ambiguous. Trimming removed 6 bases from V and 7 bases from J, with 19 bases in between. This CDR3 has 15 residues. The CDR3 bases are TGTGCCAGCAGATCGTCGGGTAGGGCTCAGCAGCCCCAGCATTTT. It specifies CASRSSGRAQQPQHF.

The genes are TRBV11-2 and TRBJ2-7; 12 bases fit TRBD2. V trimming: 0 bases; J trimming: 2 bases; junction bases outside the gene matches: 5. The CDR3 spans 17 residues. Germline V gives CDR1 SGHAT, CDR2 FQNNGV. In DNA, the CDR3 is TGTGCCAGCAGCTTAGACGCTAGCGGGGGGGCTCCCTACGAGCAGTACTTC. It is translated as CASSLDASGGAPYEQYF.

The chain is built from TRBV7-2 and TRBJ2-3; 7 bases fit TRBD1. With V trimmed by 3 bases and J by 3 bases, 6 bases remained unmatched. CDR1 and CDR2 from the germline V gene are SGHTA and FQGNSA. This CDR3 region has 15 residues. The CDR3 region is CASSFDGTATDTQYF. For the CDR3, the DNA is TGTGCCAGCAGCTTCGACGGGACAGCTACAGATACGCAGTATTTT. Filled out from reference TRBV7-2 and TRBJ2-3, the complete variable domain reads GAGVSQSPSNKVTEKGKDVELRCDPISGHTALYWYRQSLGQGLEFLIYFQGNSAPDKSGLPSDRFSAERTGGSVSTLTIQRTQQEDSAVYLCASSFDGTATDTQYFGPGTRLTVL.

This clonotype showed up just a few times. The genes are TRBV2 and TRBJ2-5; TRBD2 is a possible D gene (5 bases). The CDR3 sequence is 13 residues long. CDR1 and CDR2 (germline): SNHLY, FYNNEI. V lost 5 bases to trimming and J lost 3 bases, with 10 bases between them. The CDR3 here is CASSPPGKETQYF. The CDR3 DNA reads TGTGCCAGCAGTCCCCCGGGAAAAGAGACCCAGTACTTC.

The chain carries TRBV5-1 and TRBJ1-1; no definite D call. Germline V gene sequence: CDR1 SGHRS, CDR2 YFSETQ. The CDR3 extends over 14 amino acids. With 0 bases removed from V and 6 bases from J, the gap between germline ends came to 12 bases. Written as DNA, the CDR3 is TGCGCCAGCAGCTTGGCTGGAAGTGGGTCTGAAGCTTTCTTT. Amino acids: CASSLAGSGSEAFF. The full variable domain, completed using reference TRBV5-1 and TRBJ1-1, is KAGVTQTPRYLIKTRGQQVTLSCSPISGHRSVSWYQQTPGQGLQFLFEYFSETQRNKGNFPGRFSGRQFSNSRSEMNVSTLELGDSALYLCASSLAGSGSEAFFGQGTRLTVV.

The V gene is TRBV29-1, the J gene TRBJ2-3, with no clear D. CDR1 and CDR2 from the germline V gene are SQVTM and ANQGSEA. V gave up 1 base and J gave up 0 bases, with 2 bases separating them. This CDR3 is built from 12 residues. The CDR3 region is CSVEASTDTQYF. The DNA of the CDR3 is TGCAGCGTTGAAGCCAGCACAGATACGCAGTATTTT.

Comment on this clonotype: One junction end disagrees with the germline gene, perhaps due to a read error. V and J are TRBV7-7 and TRBJ2-2; 7 nucleotides align to TRBD1. This CDR3 spans 17 amino acids. Germline CDR1 SSHAT, CDR2 FNYEAQ (reference sequence). In DNA, the CDR3 is TGTGCTAGCAGCTCCAACCCCCCGGGACAGACCACCGGGGAGCTGTTTTTT. Protein sequence: CASSSNPPGQTTGELFF. Full variable domain (remainder filled in from reference TRBV7-7 and TRBJ2-2): GAGVSQSPRYKVTKRGQDVTLRCDPISSHATLYWYQQALGQGPEFLTYFNYEAQPDKSGLPSDRFSAERPEGSISTLTIQRTEQRDSAMYRCASSSNPPGQTTGELFFGEGSRLTVL.

This clonotype came up a few times. The chain joins TRBV28 to TRBJ1-1; D may be TRBD1 (5 bases). This CDR3 region has 18 residues. Germline-derived CDR1 and CDR2 are MDHEN and SYDVKM. V gave up 2 bases and J gave up 0 bases, with 19 bases separating them. In DNA, the CDR3 is TGTGCCAGCAGTTTACGCATTCTGGTCGCAGGGATGAACACTGAAGCTTTCTTT. This translates into CASSLRILVAGMNTEAFF.

This clonotype was picked up a small number of times. The rearrangement uses TRBV29-1 and TRBJ2-7; the match to TRBD2 covers 11 bases. This CDR3 has 15 amino acids. After removal of 1 base from V and 2 bases from J, the junction contained 4 bases not matched to a gene. From germline, CDR1 is SQVTM and CDR2 ANQGSEA. The CDR3 loop reads CSVEARLAGTYEQYF. The DNA of the CDR3 is TGCAGCGTTGAAGCTAGACTAGCGGGAACCTACGAGCAGTACTTC.

V and J are TRBV5-1 and TRBJ2-5, with a possible D match to TRBD1 (5 bases). CDR1 and CDR2 (germline): SGHRS, YFSETQ. V gave up 0 bases and J gave up 5 bases, with 14 bases separating them. The CDR3 is 15 amino acids. CDR3: CASSLVQGIWETQYF. The CDR3, as DNA: TGCGCCAGCAGCTTGGTCCAGGGCATATGGGAGACCCAGTACTTC.

Turning to this clonotype: The DNA is left out, because the CDR3 cannot be placed on it with certainty; the CDR3 is given as TCRdb lists it. The chain's CDR3 is CASSLDLGMGLAENTGELFF. This chain links TRBV11-2 with TRBJ2-2; no check of the table's D call, TRBD2, against the DNA was made. Germline CDR1 and CDR2: SGHAT and FQNNGV. The CDR3 extends over 20 residues, inclusive of both ends.

This clonotype was seen a handful of times. The chain is built from TRBV7-8 and TRBJ2-2; a weak D match, TRBD2 (5 bases). This CDR3 is 20 amino acids long. CDR1 and CDR2 (germline): SGHVS, FQNEAQ. Trimming took 8 bases from V and 1 from J, leaving 29 bases between them. The CDR3 bases are TGTGCCAGCCTCACCCCCACAGCCGGGGTTATACCTGTGAACACCGGGGAGCTGTTTTTT. Translated: CASLTPTAGVIPVNTGELFF.

This clonotype has a count of ten or more. This rearrangement joins TRBV28 to TRBJ2-3; D is perhaps TRBD1 or TRBD2 (6 bases each). The V end was cut by 6 bases, the J end by 4 bases, with 17 bases between. The CDR3 spans 15 residues. CDR1 and CDR2 from the germline V gene are MDHEN and SYDVKM. The chain's CDR3 is CASRVWRGTADTQYF. In nucleotides, the CDR3 is TGTGCCAGCAGGGTGTGGAGGGGGACCGCAGATACGCAGTATTTT.

This clonotype has just a few counts. The chain links TRBV6-1 to TRBJ2-1; D is ambiguous. Germline CDR1 MNHNS, CDR2 SASEGT. The CDR3 has 13 residues. V was clipped by 6 bases and J by 10 bases, with 16 bases between them. CDR3 amino acids: CASSRAERREQFF. The CDR3 nucleotides read TGTGCCAGCAGCCGGGCAGAGAGACGGGAGCAGTTCTTC.

The V call is TRBV5-1, the J call TRBJ2-7, with 9 bases identical to TRBD1. Germline V gene lookup returns CDR1 SGHRS and CDR2 YFSETQ. Unmatched junction bases numbered 6, after V lost 6 bases and J lost 5 bases. The CDR3 has 13 residues. The CDR3 DNA is TGCGCCAGCACCCGGGACAGGGCCAACGAGCAGTACTTC. It is translated as CASTRDRANEQYF. The whole variable domain, filled in from reference TRBV5-1 and TRBJ2-7, reads KAGVTQTPRYLIKTRGQQVTLSCSPISGHRSVSWYQQTPGQGLQFLFEYFSETQRNKGNFPGRFSGRQFSNSRSEMNVSTLELGDSALYLCASTRDRANEQYFGPGTRLTVT.

This sequence joins TRBV20-1 and TRBJ2-5; 7 nucleotides agree with TRBD1. With 0 bases clipped from V and 5 bases from J, the junction kept 15 bases outside the gene matches. Germline loops: CDR1 DFQATT, CDR2 SNEGSKA (reference sequence). The CDR3 totals 17 residues. The CDR3 protein is CSARDFARQGSQETQYF. In DNA form, the CDR3 reads TGCAGTGCTAGAGATTTTGCGCGACAGGGCTCTCAGGAGACCCAGTACTTC.

This clonotype has ten or more counts. J is TRBJ2-2 and V is TRBV3-1; 9 bases align to TRBD2. CDR1 and CDR2 from the germline V gene are LGHDT and YNNKEL (reference sequence). V was pared by 9 bases and J by 3 bases, with 8 bases of the junction left unmatched. The CDR3 is 15 amino acids. CDR3: CARRSSGTYTGELFF. The CDR3 DNA reads as TGTGCCAGACGATCTAGCGGGACGTACACCGGGGAGCTGTTTTTT.

The chain joins TRBV15 to TRBJ2-5, with D perhaps assigned TRBD1 or TRBD2 (5 bases each). The length of the CDR3 is 17 residues. Germline lookup yields CDR1 LNHNV and CDR2 YYDKDF (reference sequence). V lost 0 bases and J lost 2, with 16 bases in between. This chain's CDR3 is CATSRDLGPGGQETQYF. For the CDR3, the DNA is TGTGCCACCAGCAGAGATCTGGGTCCTGGGGGACAAGAGACCCAGTACTTC.

The chain couples TRBV27 to TRBJ1-2, with 7 positions matching TRBD1. The CDR3 spans 14 residues. Germline V gene sequence: CDR1 MNHEY, CDR2 SMNVEV (reference sequence). V lost 5 bases to trimming and J lost 3 bases; unmatched junction nucleotides: 6. The chain's CDR3 is CASSGYRGDYGYTF. In DNA form, the CDR3 reads TGTGCCAGCAGTGGCTACAGGGGCGACTATGGCTACACCTTC.

This clonotype was recorded at least ten times. The chain recombines TRBV20-1 with TRBJ1-4, with D tentatively TRBD1 (5 bases). CDR1 is DFQATT, CDR2 SNEGSKA, per germline (reference sequence). This CDR3 has 18 residues. Trimming removed 1 base from V and 6 bases from J, with 24 bases in between. The CDR3 here is CSARGGREGVFVHEKLFF. The CDR3 coding sequence is TGCAGTGCTAGAGGGGGCAGGGAAGGAGTCTTTGTTCATGAAAAACTGTTTTTT.

The gene calls are TRBV20-1 and TRBJ2-7, with unresolved D. This CDR3 is 13 amino acids long. Germline CDR1 and CDR2: DFQATT and SNEGSKA (reference sequence). V lost 3 bases and J 7 bases, leaving 16 bases between the germline ends. Here the CDR3 reads CSASSLGSPEQYF. CDR3 nucleotide sequence: TGCAGTGCTAGCTCACTGGGTTCCCCGGAGCAGTACTTC.

J is TRBJ2-7 and V is TRBV7-2; the D gene is possibly TRBD2 (5 bases). The germline V gene encodes CDR1 SGHTA and CDR2 FQGNSA. The CDR3 runs to 17 residues. Trimming removed 5 bases at V and 7 bases at J, with 27 bases between. The CDR3 bases are TGTGCCAGCAGCGGACTTGGAATAGCGATTGGATTGGGGGAGCAGTACTTC. Its protein is CASSGLGIAIGLGEQYF.

The sample holds a few counts of this clonotype. This rearrangement joins TRBV9 to TRBJ2-2; 10 positions agree with TRBD1. From germline, CDR1 is SGDLS and CDR2 YYNGEE. V dropped 7 bases and J dropped 3; count of bases not matched to a gene: 3. This CDR3 contains 14 residues. Here the CDR3 DNA reads TGTGCCAGCCGGACAGGGGGTCACACCGGGGAGCTGTTTTTT. Translated, it gives CASRTGGHTGELFF.

This clonotype has only a few counts. This rearrangement joins TRBV5-5 to TRBJ1-5; D call uncertain. The CDR3 has 14 residues. The germline V gene encodes CDR1 SGHKS and CDR2 YYEKEE (reference sequence). V dropped 4 bases and J dropped 5 bases, with 13 bases sitting between them. The DNA of the CDR3 is TGTGCCAGCAGCCCCAGACATGCCTATCAGCCCCAGCATTTT. Its translation is CASSPRHAYQPQHF.